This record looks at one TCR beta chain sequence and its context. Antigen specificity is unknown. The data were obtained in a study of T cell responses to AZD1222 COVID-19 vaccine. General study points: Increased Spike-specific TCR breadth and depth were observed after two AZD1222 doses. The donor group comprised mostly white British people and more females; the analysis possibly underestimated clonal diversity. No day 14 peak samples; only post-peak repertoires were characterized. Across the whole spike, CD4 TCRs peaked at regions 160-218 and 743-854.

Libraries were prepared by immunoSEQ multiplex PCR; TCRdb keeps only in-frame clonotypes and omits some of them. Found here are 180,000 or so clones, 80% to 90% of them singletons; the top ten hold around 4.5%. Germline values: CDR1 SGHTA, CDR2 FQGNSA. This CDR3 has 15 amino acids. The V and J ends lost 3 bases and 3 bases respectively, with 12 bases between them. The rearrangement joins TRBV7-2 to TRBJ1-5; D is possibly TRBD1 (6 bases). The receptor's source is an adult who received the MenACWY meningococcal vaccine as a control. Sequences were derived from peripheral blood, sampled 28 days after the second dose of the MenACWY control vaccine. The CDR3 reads CASSFWGQNNQPQHF. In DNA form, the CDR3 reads TGTGCCAGCAGCTTTTGGGGGCAAAACAATCAGCCCCAGCATTTT.